At least ten counts were recorded for the clone carrying this TCR beta chain. The junction differs from germline at one of its ends, possibly a read error. This specimen belongs to a study of human T cells and chemical hapten exposure. Germline V gene sequence: CDR1 MGHRA, CDR2 YSYEKL. The CDR3 runs to 17 residues. The authors' processing: A per-sample median of around 100,000 TCRs was observed, with a range of roughly 23,224 to 750,000. MiXCR, run by TCRdb on the RACE reads, gives a single entry per CDR3 protein. The V and J calls reflect TCRdb's pipeline rather than the authors' work. The repertoire consists of around 100,000 distinct CDR3 sequences, with 10% to 12% occurring once and the leading ten covering under 3.5%. As to time point: pre-sensitization, week 0. The treatment was: therapeutic diphenylcyclopropenone sensitization with weekly scalp DPC.

The source material was whole blood, sampled in connection with sensitization to the hapten diphenylcyclopropenone (DPC). This chain joins TRBV4-1 and TRBJ1-2; D is perhaps TRBD1 (5 bases). This sequence was found in a woman aged 55-69 years with alopecia areata. Some clones in this sample may be carry-over from other donors' samples. The CDR3 DNA reads TGCGCCAGCAGCCAAGTTCTATCCCAGGGTTTAGACTATGGCCACACCTTC. Translating gives CASSQVLSQGLDYGHTF.